This T cell receptor (beta chain) appears in the sequencing data of a study of blood T cell repertoires in COVID-19. At the level of the study: Material from acute and convalescent COVID-19 was sourced from the United States, Italy and Spain. Sample material is recorded as cDNA or gDNA derived from T cells, B-cell-depleted T cells, or PBMCs.

In the original processing: Reference gene primer amplification gave estimated nucleated cell counts. The repertoire was sequenced with immunoSEQ multiplex PCR; TCRdb's copy has only in-frame clones and lacks some. V, J and clone size reflect that table, while D and trimming were determined from the DNA. The table lists under 300,000 clones, approximately 86% of them singletons. Germline loops: CDR1 MNHEY, CDR2 SVGAGI. The CDR3 runs to 14 residues. V was trimmed by 10 bases and J by 2 bases, leaving 18 bases between them. This TCR was sampled from a woman in her 70s with active or convalescent COVID-19. Sequencing was performed on peripheral blood. This rearrangement joins TRBV6-5 to TRBJ2-7; tentative D call: TRBD1 (5 bases). The CDR3 reads CATQRGNLAYEQYF. The CDR3 DNA reads TGTGCCACCCAAAGGGGTAATTTAGCCTACGAGCAGTACTTC.